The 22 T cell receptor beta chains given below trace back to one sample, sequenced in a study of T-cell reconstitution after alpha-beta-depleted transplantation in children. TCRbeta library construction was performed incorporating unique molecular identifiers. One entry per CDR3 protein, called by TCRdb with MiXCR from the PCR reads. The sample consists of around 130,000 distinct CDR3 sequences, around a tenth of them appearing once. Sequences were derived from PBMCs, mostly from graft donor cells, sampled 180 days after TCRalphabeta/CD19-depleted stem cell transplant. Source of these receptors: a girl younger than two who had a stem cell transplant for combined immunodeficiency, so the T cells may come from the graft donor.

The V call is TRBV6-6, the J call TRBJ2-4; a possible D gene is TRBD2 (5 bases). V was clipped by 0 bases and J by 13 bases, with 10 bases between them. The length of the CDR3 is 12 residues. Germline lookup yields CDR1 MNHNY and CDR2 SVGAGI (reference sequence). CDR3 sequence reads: CASSYSREQQYF. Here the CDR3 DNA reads TGTGCCAGCAGTTACTCGAGGGAGCAGCAGTACTTC.

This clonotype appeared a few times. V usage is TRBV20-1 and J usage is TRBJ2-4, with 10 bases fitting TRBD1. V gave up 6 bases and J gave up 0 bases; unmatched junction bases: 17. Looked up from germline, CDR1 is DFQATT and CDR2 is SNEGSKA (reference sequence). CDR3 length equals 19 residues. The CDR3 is CSARSRQGATGLAKNIQYF. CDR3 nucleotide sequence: TGCAGTGCCCGATCCAGACAGGGGGCAACGGGGTTAGCCAAAAACATTCAGTACTTC.

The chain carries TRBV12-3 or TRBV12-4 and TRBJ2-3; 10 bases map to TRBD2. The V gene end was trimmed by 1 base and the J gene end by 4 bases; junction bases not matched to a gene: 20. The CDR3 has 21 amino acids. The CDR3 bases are TGTGCCAGCAGTTTAGGTACCCGGAGCGGGAGGGCCGGAGGGGCTCCAGATACGCAGTATTTT. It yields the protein CASSLGTRSGRAGGAPDTQYF.

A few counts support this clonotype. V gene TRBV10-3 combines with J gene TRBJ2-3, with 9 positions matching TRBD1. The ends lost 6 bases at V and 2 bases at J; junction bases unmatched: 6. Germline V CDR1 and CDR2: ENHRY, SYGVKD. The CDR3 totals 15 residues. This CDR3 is CAISSGTGPTDTQYF. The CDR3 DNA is TGTGCCATCAGCTCCGGGACAGGGCCCACAGATACGCAGTATTTT.

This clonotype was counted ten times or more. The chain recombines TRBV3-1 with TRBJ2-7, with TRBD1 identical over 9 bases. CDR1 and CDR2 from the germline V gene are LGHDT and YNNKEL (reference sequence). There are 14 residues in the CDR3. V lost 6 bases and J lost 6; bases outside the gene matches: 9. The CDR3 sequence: CASRNAPTGGEQYF. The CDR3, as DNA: TGTGCCAGCAGGAACGCCCCGACAGGGGGCGAGCAGTACTTC.

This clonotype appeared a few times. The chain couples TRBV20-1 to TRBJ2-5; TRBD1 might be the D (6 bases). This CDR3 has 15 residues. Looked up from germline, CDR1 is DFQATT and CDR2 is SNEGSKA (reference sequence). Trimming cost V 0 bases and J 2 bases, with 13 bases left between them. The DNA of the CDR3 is TGCAGTGCTAGAGATGGGGGCATACCTCAAGAGACCCAGTACTTC. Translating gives CSARDGGIPQETQYF.

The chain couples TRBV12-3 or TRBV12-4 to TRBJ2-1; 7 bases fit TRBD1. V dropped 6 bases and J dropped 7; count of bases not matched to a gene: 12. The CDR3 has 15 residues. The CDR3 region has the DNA TGTGCCAGCAGCAACGACAGGGCCGCTTGGAATGAGCAGTTCTTC. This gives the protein CASSNDRAAWNEQFF.

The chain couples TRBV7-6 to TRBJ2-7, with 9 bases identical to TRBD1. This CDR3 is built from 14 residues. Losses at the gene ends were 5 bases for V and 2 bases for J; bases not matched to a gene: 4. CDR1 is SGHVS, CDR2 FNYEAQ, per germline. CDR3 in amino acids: CASSTRTGAYEQYF. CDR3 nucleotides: TGTGCCAGCAGCACCCGGACAGGGGCCTACGAGCAGTACTTC. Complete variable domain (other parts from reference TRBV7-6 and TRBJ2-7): GAGVSQSPRYKVTKRGQDVALRCDPISGHVSLYWYRQALGQGPEFLTYFNYEAQQDKSGLPNDRFSAERPEGSISTLTIQRTEQRDSAMYRCASSTRTGAYEQYFGPGTRLTVT.

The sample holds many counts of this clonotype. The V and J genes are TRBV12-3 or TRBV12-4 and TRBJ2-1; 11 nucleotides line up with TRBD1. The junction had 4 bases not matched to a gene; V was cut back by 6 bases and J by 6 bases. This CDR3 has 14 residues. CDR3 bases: TGTGCCAGCAGGGGGACAGGGGGGACCAATGAGCAGTTCTTC. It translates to CASRGTGGTNEQFF.

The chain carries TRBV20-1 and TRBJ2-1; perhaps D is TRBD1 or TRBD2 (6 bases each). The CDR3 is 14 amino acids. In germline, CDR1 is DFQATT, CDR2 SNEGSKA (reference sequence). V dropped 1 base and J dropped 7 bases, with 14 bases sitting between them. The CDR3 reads CSARGGARWNEQFF. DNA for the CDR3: TGCAGTGCTAGAGGGGGGGCTAGGTGGAATGAGCAGTTCTTC.

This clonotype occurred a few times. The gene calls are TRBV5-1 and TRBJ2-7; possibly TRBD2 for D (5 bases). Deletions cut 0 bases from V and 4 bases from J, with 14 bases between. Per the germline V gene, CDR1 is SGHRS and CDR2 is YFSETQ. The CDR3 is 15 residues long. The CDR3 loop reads CASSLDRDYPYEQYF. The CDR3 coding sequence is TGCGCCAGCAGCTTGGATCGAGACTACCCGTACGAGCAGTACTTC.

This CDR3 is CATSDPTGQETQYF. Written as DNA, the CDR3 is TGTGCCACCAGTGATCCGACTGGCCAAGAGACCCAGTACTTC. The rearrangement links TRBV24-1 to TRBJ2-5, with unresolved D. V gave up 3 bases and J gave up 1 base, with 8 bases separating them. The germline V gene encodes CDR1 KGHDR and CDR2 SFDVKD. The CDR3 consists of 14 residues.

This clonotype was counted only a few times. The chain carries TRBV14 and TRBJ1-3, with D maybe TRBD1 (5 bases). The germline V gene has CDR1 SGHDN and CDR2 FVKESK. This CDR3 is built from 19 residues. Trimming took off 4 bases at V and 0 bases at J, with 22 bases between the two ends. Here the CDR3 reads CASSPGSARGWSSGNTIYF. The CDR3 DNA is TGTGCCAGCAGCCCTGGATCGGCTAGGGGTTGGAGCTCTGGAAACACCATATATTTT.

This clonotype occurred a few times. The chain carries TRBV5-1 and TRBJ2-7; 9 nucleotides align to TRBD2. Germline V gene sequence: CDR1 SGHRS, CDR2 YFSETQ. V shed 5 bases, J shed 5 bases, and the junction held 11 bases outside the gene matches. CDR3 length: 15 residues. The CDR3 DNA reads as TGCGCCAGCAGATCGCCCGGGACTAGCAGTGACGAGCAGTACTTC. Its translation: CASRSPGTSSDEQYF. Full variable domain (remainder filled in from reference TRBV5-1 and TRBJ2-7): KAGVTQTPRYLIKTRGQQVTLSCSPISGHRSVSWYQQTPGQGLQFLFEYFSETQRNKGNFPGRFSGRQFSNSRSEMNVSTLELGDSALYLCASRSPGTSSDEQYFGPGTRLTVT.

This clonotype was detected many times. The CDR3 reads CASSLAGVNEKLFF. The CDR3 DNA is TGTGCCAGCAGCTTGGCAGGGGTTAATGAAAAACTGTTTTTT. The chain combines TRBV7-2 with TRBJ1-4; the D gene is possibly TRBD1 (6 bases). Trimming removed 3 bases from V and 4 bases from J, with 9 bases in between. The CDR3 extends over 14 amino acids. The germline V gene encodes CDR1 SGHTA and CDR2 FQGNSA. The full variable domain, completed using reference TRBV7-2 and TRBJ1-4, is GAGVSQSPSNKVTEKGKDVELRCDPISGHTALYWYRQSLGQGLEFLIYFQGNSAPDKSGLPSDRFSAERTGGSVSTLTIQRTQQEDSAVYLCASSLAGVNEKLFFGSGTQLSVL.

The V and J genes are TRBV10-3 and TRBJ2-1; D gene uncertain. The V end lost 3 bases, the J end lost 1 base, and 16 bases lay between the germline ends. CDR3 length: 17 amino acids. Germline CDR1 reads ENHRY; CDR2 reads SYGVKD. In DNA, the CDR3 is TGTGCCATCAGTGATACCGACCGGGCCCAATCCTACAATGAGCAGTTCTTC. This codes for CAISDTDRAQSYNEQFF.

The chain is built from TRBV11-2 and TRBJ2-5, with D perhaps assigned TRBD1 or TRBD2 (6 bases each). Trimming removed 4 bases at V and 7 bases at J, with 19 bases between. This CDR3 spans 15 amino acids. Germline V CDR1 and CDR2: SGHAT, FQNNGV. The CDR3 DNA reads TGTGCCAGCAGCTCCGGGACACCCGGAGGGGGGACCCAGTACTTC. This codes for CASSSGTPGGGTQYF.

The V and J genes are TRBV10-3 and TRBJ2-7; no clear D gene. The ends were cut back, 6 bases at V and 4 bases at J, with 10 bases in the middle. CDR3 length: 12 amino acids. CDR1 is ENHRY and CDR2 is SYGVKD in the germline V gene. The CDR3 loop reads CAIRGGPYEQYF. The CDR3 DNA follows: TGTGCCATCAGGGGTGGCCCTTACGAGCAGTACTTC.

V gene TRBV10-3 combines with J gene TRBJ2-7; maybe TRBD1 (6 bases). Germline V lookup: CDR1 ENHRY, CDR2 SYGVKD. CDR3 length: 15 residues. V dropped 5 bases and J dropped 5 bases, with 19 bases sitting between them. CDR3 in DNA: TGTGCCATCAGTAAGACCGGGACAACAGGCGACGAGCAGTACTTC. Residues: CAISKTGTTGDEQYF.

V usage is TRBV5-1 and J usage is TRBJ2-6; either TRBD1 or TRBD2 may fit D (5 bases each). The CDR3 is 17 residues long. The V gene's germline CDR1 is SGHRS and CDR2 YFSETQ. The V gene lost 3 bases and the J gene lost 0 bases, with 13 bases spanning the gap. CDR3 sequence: CASSWGTASSGANVLTF. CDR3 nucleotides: TGCGCCAGCAGCTGGGGGACGGCCAGCTCTGGGGCCAACGTCCTGACTTTC.

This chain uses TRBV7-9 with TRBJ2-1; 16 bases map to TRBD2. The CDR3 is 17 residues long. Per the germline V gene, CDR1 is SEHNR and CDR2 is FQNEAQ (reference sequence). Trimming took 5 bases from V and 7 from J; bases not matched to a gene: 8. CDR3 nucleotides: TGTGCCAGCAGCCTTGGGACTAGCGGGAGGGGGGAAAATGAGCAGTTCTTC. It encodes CASSLGTSGRGENEQFF.

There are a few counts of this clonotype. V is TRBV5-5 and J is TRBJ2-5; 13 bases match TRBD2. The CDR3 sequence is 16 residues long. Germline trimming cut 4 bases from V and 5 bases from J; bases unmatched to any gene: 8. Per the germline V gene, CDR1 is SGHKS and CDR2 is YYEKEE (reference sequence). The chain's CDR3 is CASSPTSGGAWETQYF. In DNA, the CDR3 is TGTGCCAGCAGCCCTACTAGCGGGGGGGCCTGGGAGACCCAGTACTTC. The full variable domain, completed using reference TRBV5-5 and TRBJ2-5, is DAGVTQSPTHLIKTRGQQVTLRCSPISGHKSVSWYQQVLGQGPQFIFQYYEKEERGRGNFPDRFSARQFPNYSSELNVNALLLGDSALYLCASSPTSGGAWETQYFGPGTRLLVL.